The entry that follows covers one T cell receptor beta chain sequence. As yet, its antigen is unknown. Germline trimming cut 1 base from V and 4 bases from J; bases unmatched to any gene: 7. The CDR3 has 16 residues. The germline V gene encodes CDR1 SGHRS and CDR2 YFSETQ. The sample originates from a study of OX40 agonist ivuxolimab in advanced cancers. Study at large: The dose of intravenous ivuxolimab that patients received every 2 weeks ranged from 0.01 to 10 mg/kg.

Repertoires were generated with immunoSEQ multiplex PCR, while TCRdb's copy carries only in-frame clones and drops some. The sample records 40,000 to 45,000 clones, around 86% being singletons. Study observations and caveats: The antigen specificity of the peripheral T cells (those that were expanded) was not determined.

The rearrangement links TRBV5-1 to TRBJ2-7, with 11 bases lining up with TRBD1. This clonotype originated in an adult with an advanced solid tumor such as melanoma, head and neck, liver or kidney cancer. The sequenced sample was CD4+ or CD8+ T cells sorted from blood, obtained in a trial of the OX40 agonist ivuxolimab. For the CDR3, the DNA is TGCGCCAGCAGCTTGAGGTCTGGACAGGGGGCGTACGAGCAGTACTTC. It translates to CASSLRSGQGAYEQYF.